A single sample gave rise to the 10 T cell receptor beta chains below, sequenced in a study of T cell repertoires in cytomegalovirus infection. TCRdb redid the calling of the reads with MiXCR, one entry per CDR3 protein. The sample has around 750,000 distinct CDR3 sequences, 30% to 35% seen once; the top ten hold 12%. No cognate antigen is known for these TCRs. The input for sequencing was cultured CD8+ T cells from PBMCs, taken from culture after CMV antigen stimulation. These receptors were collected from a human donor in good health (CMV status not recorded). Some clones in this sample may be carry-over from other donors' samples.

The CDR3 protein is CASSMYRTGPYEQYF. CDR3 DNA sequence: TGTGCCAGCAGCATGTATAGGACAGGGCCCTACGAGCAGTACTTC. The rearrangement links TRBV5-4 to TRBJ2-7; 8 nucleotides match TRBD1. Germline lookup yields CDR1 SGHNT and CDR2 YYREEE (reference sequence). The J segment lost 2 bases and the V segment lost 4 bases, leaving 8 bases of the junction unmatched. This CDR3 has 15 amino acids.

The chain uses TRBV6-2 or TRBV6-3 and TRBJ2-7; D gene uncertain. V lost 2 bases to trimming and J lost 3 bases, with 8 bases between them. This CDR3 is 13 amino acids long. Germline values: CDR1 MNHEY, CDR2 SVGEGT. CDR3 sequence reads: CASSYNGFYEQYV. CDR3 DNA sequence: TGTGCCAGCAGTTACAATGGGTTCTACGAGCAGTACGTC.

V is TRBV12-5 and J is TRBJ1-1; weak D call: TRBD1 (6 bases). Trimming took 7 bases from V and 3 from J, leaving 21 bases between them. The CDR3 runs 16 residues. Per the germline V gene, CDR1 is LGHNT and CDR2 is FRNRAP. The CDR3 sequence: CASAWGREGEDTEAFF. In nucleotides, the CDR3 is TGTGCTAGTGCTTGGGGCAGGGAGGGGGAAGACACTGAAGCTTTCTTT.

This clonotype was counted between two and nine times. The V and J genes are TRBV27 and TRBJ1-1, with D perhaps TRBD1 (5 bases). V lost 6 bases and J 6 bases, leaving 14 bases between the germline ends. Germline V lookup: CDR1 MNHEY, CDR2 SMNVEV (reference sequence). The CDR3 consists of 13 residues. The CDR3 DNA reads TGTGCCAGCAGACCAGGGAGTTGGGCTGAAGCTTTCTTT. Its protein is CASRPGSWAEAFF.

Worth noting for this clonotype: This may be a read error: a much more frequent sequence differs by one nucleotide. The genes are TRBV7-6 and TRBJ2-1; 7 positions agree with TRBD1. This CDR3 comprises 14 residues. From germline, CDR1 is SGHVS and CDR2 FNYEAQ. CDR3 nucleotides: TGTGCCAGCAGCGCCCGGGACAGCTACGATGAGCAGTTCTTC. Translated, it gives CASSARDSYDEQFF.

The chain recombines TRBV7-9 with TRBJ2-6, with 8 nucleotides matching TRBD1. Per the germline V gene, CDR1 is SEHNR and CDR2 is FQNEAQ (reference sequence). This CDR3 spans 12 amino acids. V gave up 6 bases and J gave up 12 bases; unmatched junction bases: 4. This CDR3 reads CASSSGTGVLTF. The CDR3 DNA follows: TGTGCCAGCAGTTCCGGGACAGGCGTCCTGACTTTC.

The chain has TRBV5-6 and TRBJ2-3; a weak D match, TRBD2 (7 bases). This CDR3 contains 19 residues. Trimming took 1 base from V and 4 from J, leaving 25 bases between them. Germline-derived CDR1 and CDR2 are SGHDT and YYEEEE. The CDR3 protein is CASSLNKARGLSLADTQYF. The DNA for the CDR3 is TGTGCCAGCAGCTTGAATAAGGCGCGGGGGCTTTCGCTAGCAGATACGCAGTATTTT.

V is TRBV6-5 and J is TRBJ2-7; D tentatively reads TRBD1 or TRBD2 (5 bases each). CDR1 is MNHEY, CDR2 SVGAGI, per germline. V was trimmed by 0 bases and J by 7 bases, leaving 10 bases between them. The length of the CDR3 is 13 residues. CDR3 sequence reads: CASSYSRDREQYF. The CDR3 nucleotides read TGTGCCAGCAGTTACTCGAGGGACCGGGAGCAGTACTTC.

This clonotype was observed many times. The rearrangement links TRBV19 to TRBJ2-1; D tentatively reads TRBD1 or TRBD2 (5 bases each). The CDR3 runs 16 residues. V was pared by 6 bases and J by 5 bases, with 20 bases between. The germline V gene encodes CDR1 LNHDA and CDR2 SQIVND (reference sequence). This CDR3 reads CASSQIQGRWDNEQFF. CDR3 DNA sequence: TGTGCCAGTAGCCAGATCCAGGGACGCTGGGACAATGAGCAGTTCTTC. The full variable domain, rest sourced from reference TRBV19 and TRBJ2-1, is DGGITQSPKYLFRKEGQNVTLSCEQNLNHDAMYWYRQDPGQGLRLIYYSQIVNDFQKGDIAEGYSVSREKKESFPLTVTSAQKNPTAFYLCASSQIQGRWDNEQFFGPGTRLTVL.

This chain uses TRBV13 with TRBJ2-7, with 10 positions matching TRBD1. The CDR3 has 15 amino acids. Germline V gene lookup returns CDR1 PRHDT and CDR2 FYEKMQ (reference sequence). The trim removed 5 bases at V and 5 bases at J, leaving 9 bases unmatched. Here the CDR3 DNA reads TGTGCCAGCAGCACAACGGACAGGGGGATCGACGAGCAGTACTTC. As protein: CASSTTDRGIDEQYF.